This is a list of T cell receptor beta chains from one sample in a study of identical twins. TCRdb used MiXCR to reprocess the 5' RACE reads, holding one entry per CDR3 protein. Here the sample spans some 690,000 distinct CDR3 sequences, 21% being singletons. These data are also associated with another study on T cells expressing NK-cell markers.

Sequenced material: PBMCs. The receptors come from a woman between 18 and 30 years old in good health. Each CDR3 is given with its conserved first and last residue. Fields, in order: D gene, clone size, V gene, J gene, CDR3 protein, CDR3 DNA. D genes are given only for firm matches. A clone size is listed for some rows: how often the clone was seen (once, few, many), or a class if it is expanded.

TRBD1,many,TRBV12-3/TRBV12-4,TRBJ2-4,CASSGQGAKNIQYF,TGTGCCAGCAGTGGACAGGGAGCCAAAAACATTCAGTACTTC
TRBD2,-,TRBV7-9,TRBJ2-7,CASSPTSGSDEQYF,TGTGCCAGCAGCCCTACTAGCGGGAGCGACGAGCAGTACTTC
-,few,TRBV5-1,TRBJ1-1,CASSLAPGQNTEAFF,TGCGCCAGCAGCTTGGCCCCGGGACAGAACACTGAAGCTTTCTTT
-,few,TRBV29-1,TRBJ2-7,CSVGGQGEQYF,TGCAGCGTTGGAGGGCAGGGGGAGCAGTACTTC
-,-,TRBV5-1,TRBJ2-1,CASSSDGRKNEQFF,TGCGCCAGCAGCTCGGACGGCCGGAAAAATGAGCAGTTCTTC
-,many,TRBV20-1,TRBJ1-1,CSARSLGTVSNTEAFF,TGCAGTGCTAGATCCCTTGGCACCGTATCGAACACTGAAGCTTTCTTT
TRBD1,-,TRBV12-3/TRBV12-4,TRBJ1-4,CASSPGQGLLKLFF,TGTGCCAGCAGTCCGGGACAGGGTTTGTTAAAACTGTTTTTT
-,few,TRBV5-1,TRBJ2-4,CASSFTGPHVNIQYF,TGCGCCAGCAGCTTTACAGGGCCCCACGTAAACATTCAGTACTTC
TRBD1,once,TRBV27,TRBJ2-7,CASSSLTGGYEQYF,TGTGCCAGCAGTTCCTTGACAGGGGGATACGAGCAGTACTTC
-,-,TRBV15,TRBJ2-3,CATSRESERHTQYF,TGTGCCACCAGCAGAGAAAGTGAGCGGCATACGCAGTATTTT
-,-,TRBV6-2/TRBV6-3,TRBJ1-5,CASSRRTQNQPQHF,TGTGCCAGCAGCCGTCGGACGCAGAATCAGCCCCAGCATTTT
-,-,TRBV21-1,TRBJ2-7,CASSKVGGEPYEQYF,TGTGCCAGCAGCAAAGTGGGGGGGGAACCCTACGAGCAGTACTTC
-,few,TRBV7-2,TRBJ1-2,CASSLEAGPGYTF,TGTGCCAGCAGCTTAGAGGCGGGTCCTGGCTACACCTTC
-,few,TRBV5-1,TRBJ2-1,CASSYTTSNEQFF,TGCGCCAGCAGCTACACGACCAGCAATGAGCAGTTCTTC
TRBD1,-,TRBV7-9,TRBJ1-2,CASSDGQGDYGYTF,TGTGCCAGCAGCGATGGACAGGGGGACTATGGCTACACCTTC
-,many,TRBV12-3/TRBV12-4,TRBJ2-3,CASSSQLADTQYF,TGTGCCAGCAGTTCCCAACTAGCAGATACGCAGTATTTT
-,-,TRBV20-1,TRBJ2-3,CSASQSLGSDTQYF,TGCAGTGCTAGCCAATCCCTTGGGTCAGATACGCAGTATTTT
-,-,TRBV9,TRBJ2-6,CASSAGHVSGANVLTF,TGTGCCAGCAGCGCCGGACACGTCTCTGGGGCCAACGTCCTGACTTTC